This T cell receptor (beta chain) was sequenced in a study of OX40 agonist ivuxolimab in advanced cancers. Some background on the complete study: Ivuxolimab was a fully human IgG2 agonistic monoclonal antibody targeting the costimulatory receptor OX40 (CD134). Intravenous ivuxolimab was administered to patients every 2 weeks at six dose levels: 0.01, 0.1, 0.3, 1.5, 3 and 10 mg/kg. Of the roughly 50 dose-escalation patients, hepatocellular carcinoma was present in roughly 19, melanoma in approximately 15, renal cell carcinoma in 9 and head and neck cancer in 9. The dose-escalation cohort was about 87% male with a mean age of around 62 years, ranging from roughly 20 to 80. Patients were allowed to have had prior anti-PD-1, anti-PD-L1 or anti-CTLA-4 therapy, and 40% of the dose-escalation patients had previously received checkpoint inhibitors. Partial responses were achieved by three dose-escalation patients, of whom one had hepatocellular carcinoma and two had cutaneous melanoma. The point of sequencing TCRbeta in the periphery was to test whether ivuxolimab changed TCR sequence diversity and drove clonal T-cell expansion. The paper describes the monotherapy dose-escalation part (N of about 47 patients) of the phase I trial of ivuxolimab. Here is what the overall study found, with its caveats: At doses of 0.1 to 3.0 mg/kg, clonal expansion of both CD4+ and CD8+ blood T cells was observed from baseline to week 6. Low levels of normalized T-cell clonal expansion were also shown by some nonresponding patients. Which antigens the clonally expanded peripheral T cells were specific for was not determined. On average, CD8+ T cells showed more expanded clones than CD4+ T cells after ivuxolimab. Partial responders in the 0.1-3.0 mg/kg groups had among the lowest normalized peripheral clonal expansion, especially among CD8+ T cells.

In regard to this clone: Its antigen remains unidentified. Base qualities are not recorded, but no much larger clone differs from it by a single base.

For sequencing of the TCRbeta CDR3 region, genomic DNA was extracted from the sorted cells. TCRbeta CDR3 regions were sequenced using the immunoSEQ Assay. In its TCRdb copy, this immuneACCESS table keeps in-frame sequences only and misses some clones. Where compared with another copy, unresolved V genes explain less than half of these, and the others have no known cause. The sample contains approximately 61,000 clones, approximately 89% of them found a single time. The ten biggest clones cover over 15% of the sample. Patients with autoimmune disease history or receiving systemic immunosuppression were excluded from the trial. Peripheral blood for TCR sequencing was drawn from every dose cohort at baseline, at cycle 4 day 1 and at cycle 7 day 1. The samples were drawn from a first-in-human, open-label, multicenter phase I dose-escalation trial of ivuxolimab. Adults with locally advanced or metastatic melanoma, renal cell carcinoma, hepatocellular carcinoma or head and neck squamous cell carcinoma were enrolled in the trial. Before TCR sequencing, CD4+ and CD8+ T cells were separately sorted from peripheral blood.

Counted from cysteine to phenylalanine, this CDR3 has 12 amino acids. The only DNA kept is the CDR3, 36 bases in frame from the first base. CDR1 and CDR2 are read off the germline V gene as SGHTA and FQGNSA. From V the trimming removes 5 bases and from J it removes 6 bases, while the gene matches leave 4 bases of the junction unaccounted for. The chain uses TRBV7-2 and TRBJ2-7; 7 central bases correspond to TRBD1. Specimen: CD4+ or CD8+ T cells sorted from blood, collected in a trial of the OX40 agonist ivuxolimab. The source of this sequence is an adult with an advanced solid tumor such as melanoma, head and neck, liver or kidney cancer. CDR3 sequence: CASSDRGPEQYF. The DNA sequence is as follows: TGTGCCAGCAGCGATAGGGGGCCCGAGCAGTACTTC.